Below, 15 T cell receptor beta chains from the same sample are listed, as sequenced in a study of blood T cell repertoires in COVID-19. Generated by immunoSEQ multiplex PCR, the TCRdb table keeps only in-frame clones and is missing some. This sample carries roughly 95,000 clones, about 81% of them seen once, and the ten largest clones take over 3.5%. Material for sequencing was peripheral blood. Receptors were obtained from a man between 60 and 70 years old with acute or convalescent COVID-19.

For the CDR3, the DNA is TGTGCCAGCTTCCACCCAGGATCAGCAACTAATGAAAAACTGTTTTTT. This codes for CASFHPGSATNEKLFF. The chain combines TRBV18 with TRBJ1-4; D unresolved. Germline loops: CDR1 KGHSH, CDR2 LQKENI. Trimming pared 7 bases from V and 0 bases from J, leaving 15 bases between. The CDR3 sequence is 16 residues long.

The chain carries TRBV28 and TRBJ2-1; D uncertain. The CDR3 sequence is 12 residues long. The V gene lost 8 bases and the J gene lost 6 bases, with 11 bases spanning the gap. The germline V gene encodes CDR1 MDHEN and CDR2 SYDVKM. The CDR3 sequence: CASRGSFNEQFF. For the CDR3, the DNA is TGTGCCAGCCGCGGCAGCTTCAATGAGCAGTTCTTC. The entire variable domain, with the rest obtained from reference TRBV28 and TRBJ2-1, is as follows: DVKVTQSSRYLVKRTGEKVFLECVQDMDHENMFWYRQDPGLGLRLIYFSYDVKMKEKGDIPEGYSVSREKKERFSLILESASTNQTSMYLCASRGSFNEQFFGPGTRLTVL.

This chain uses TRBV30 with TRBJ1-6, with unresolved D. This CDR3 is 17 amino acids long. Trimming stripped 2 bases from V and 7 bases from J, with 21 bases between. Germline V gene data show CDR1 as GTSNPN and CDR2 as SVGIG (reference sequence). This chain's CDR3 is CAWSQGSGIPVNSPLHF. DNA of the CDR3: TGTGCCTGGAGTCAAGGTTCGGGGATACCGGTCAATTCACCCCTCCACTTT.

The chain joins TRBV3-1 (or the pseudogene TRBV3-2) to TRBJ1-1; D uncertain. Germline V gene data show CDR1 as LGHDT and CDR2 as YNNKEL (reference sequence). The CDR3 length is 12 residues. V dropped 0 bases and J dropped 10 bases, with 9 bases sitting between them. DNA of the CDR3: TGTGCCAGCAGCCAAGAATCGGGTGGAGCTTTCTTT. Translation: CASSQESGGAFF.

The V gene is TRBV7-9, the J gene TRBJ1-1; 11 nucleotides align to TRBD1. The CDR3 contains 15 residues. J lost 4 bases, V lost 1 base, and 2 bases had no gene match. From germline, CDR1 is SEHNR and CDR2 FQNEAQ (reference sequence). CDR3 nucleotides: TGTGCCAGCAGCTTAGGGACAGGGGGCCCCACTGAAGCTTTCTTT. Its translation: CASSLGTGGPTEAFF.

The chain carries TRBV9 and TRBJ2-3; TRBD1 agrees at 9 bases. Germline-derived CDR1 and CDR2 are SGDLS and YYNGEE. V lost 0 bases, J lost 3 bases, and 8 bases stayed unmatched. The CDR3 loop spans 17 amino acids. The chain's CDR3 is CASSVVIGTGRTDTQYF. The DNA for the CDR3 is TGTGCCAGCAGCGTAGTCATCGGGACAGGGAGAACAGATACGCAGTATTTT.

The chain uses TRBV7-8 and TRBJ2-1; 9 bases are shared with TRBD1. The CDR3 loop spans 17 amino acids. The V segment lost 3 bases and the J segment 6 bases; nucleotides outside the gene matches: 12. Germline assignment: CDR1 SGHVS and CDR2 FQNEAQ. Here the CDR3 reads CASSFNRDRAPTNEQFF. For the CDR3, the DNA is TGTGCCAGCAGCTTTAACCGGGACAGGGCCCCAACCAATGAGCAGTTCTTC. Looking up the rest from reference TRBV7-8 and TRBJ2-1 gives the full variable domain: GAGVSQSPRYKVAKRGQDVALRCDPISGHVSLFWYQQALGQGPEFLTYFQNEAQLDKSGLPSDRFFAERPEGSVSTLKIQRTQQEDSAVYLCASSFNRDRAPTNEQFFGPGTRLTVL.

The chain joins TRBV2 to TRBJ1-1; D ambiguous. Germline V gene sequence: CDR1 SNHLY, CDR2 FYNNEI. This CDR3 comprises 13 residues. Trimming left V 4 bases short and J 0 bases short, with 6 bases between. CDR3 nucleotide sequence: TGTGCCAGCAGTGTCTTTATGAACACTGAAGCTTTCTTT. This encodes CASSVFMNTEAFF.

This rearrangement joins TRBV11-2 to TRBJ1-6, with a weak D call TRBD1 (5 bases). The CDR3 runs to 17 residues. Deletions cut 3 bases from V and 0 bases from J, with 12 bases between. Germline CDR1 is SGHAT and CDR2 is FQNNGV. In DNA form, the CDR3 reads TGTGCCAGCAGCTTCGGACCCGGGGGCTCCTATAATTCACCCCTCCACTTT. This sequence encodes CASSFGPGGSYNSPLHF. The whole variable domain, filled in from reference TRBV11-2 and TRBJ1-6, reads EAGVAQSPRYKIIEKRQSVAFWCNPISGHATLYWYQQILGQGPKLLIQFQNNGVVDDSQLPKDRFSAERLKGVDSTLKIQPAKLEDSAVYLCASSFGPGGSYNSPLHFGNGTRLTVT.

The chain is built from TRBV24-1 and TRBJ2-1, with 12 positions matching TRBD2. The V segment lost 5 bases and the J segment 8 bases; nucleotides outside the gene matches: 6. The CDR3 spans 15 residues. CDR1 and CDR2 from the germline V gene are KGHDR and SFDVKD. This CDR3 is CATSASGGARDEQFF. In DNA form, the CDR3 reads TGTGCCACCAGTGCTAGCGGGGGGGCCCGGGATGAGCAGTTCTTC.

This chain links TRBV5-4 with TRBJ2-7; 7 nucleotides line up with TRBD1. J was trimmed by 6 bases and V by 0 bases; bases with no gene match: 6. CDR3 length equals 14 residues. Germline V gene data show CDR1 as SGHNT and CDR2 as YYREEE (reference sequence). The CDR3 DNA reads TGTGCCAGCAGCTTGGACCCGACAGGGCGCGAGCAGTACGTC. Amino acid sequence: CASSLDPTGREQYV.

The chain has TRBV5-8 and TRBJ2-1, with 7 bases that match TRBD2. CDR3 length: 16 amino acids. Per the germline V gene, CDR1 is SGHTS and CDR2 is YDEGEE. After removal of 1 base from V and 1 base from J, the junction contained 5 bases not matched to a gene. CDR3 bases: TGTGCCAGCAGCTTGAGCAGCGGGAAGTCCTACAATGAGCAGTTCTTC. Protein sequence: CASSLSSGKSYNEQFF.

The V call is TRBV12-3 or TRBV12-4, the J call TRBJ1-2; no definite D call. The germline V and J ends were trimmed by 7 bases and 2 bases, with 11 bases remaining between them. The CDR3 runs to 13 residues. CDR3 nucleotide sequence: TGTGCCAGCACTACGACTCTGAACTATGGCTACACCTTC. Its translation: CASTTTLNYGYTF.

CDR3 DNA sequence: TGTGCCAGCAGTGCCTTGACCAGCGGAGATACGCAGTATTTT. Its protein is CASSALTSGDTQYF. The rearrangement links TRBV27 to TRBJ2-3; D is perhaps TRBD2 (5 bases). Trimming pared 5 bases from V and 5 bases from J, leaving 14 bases between. In germline, CDR1 is MNHEY, CDR2 SMNVEV (reference sequence). CDR3 size: 14 residues.

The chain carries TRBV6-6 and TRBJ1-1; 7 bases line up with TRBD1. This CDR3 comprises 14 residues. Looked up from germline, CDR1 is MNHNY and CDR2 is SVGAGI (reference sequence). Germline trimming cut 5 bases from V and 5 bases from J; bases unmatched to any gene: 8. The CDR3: CASSHQQGRTEAFF. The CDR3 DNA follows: TGTGCCAGCAGTCACCAACAGGGGAGGACTGAAGCTTTCTTT.